This is a list of T cell receptor beta chains from one sample in a study of Tregs in tolerant kidney transplant recipients. Measured with immunoSEQ multiplex PCR; TCRdb has only the in-frame clones, and not every one. This repertoire shows about 240,000 clones, about 80% found once; its top ten account for around 0.6%. The sequenced sample was CD4+ T cells from blood. The receptors derive from a human donor in good health. Each CDR3 is given with its conserved first and last residue. The order of the fields is J gene, D gene, clone size, V gene, CDR3 protein, CDR3 DNA. D genes are given only for firm matches. Clone size is given for some rows only: seen once, a few or many times, or a class if the clone is expanded.

TRBJ2-7	TRBD1	.	TRBV6-6	CASRGGGPIYEQYF	TGTGCCAGCAGAGGGGGCGGACCGATCTACGAGCAGTACTTC
TRBJ2-5	.	.	TRBV7-3	CASSFKGGEQETQYF	TGTGCCAGCAGCTTTAAGGGGGGAGAGCAAGAGACCCAGTACTTC
TRBJ2-5	TRBD2	.	TRBV5-4	CASSPQSGGPVETQYF	TGTGCCAGCAGCCCCCAAAGCGGGGGCCCGGTGGAGACCCAGTACTTC
TRBJ2-3	.	.	TRBV21-1	CASSAGGLRGRRRGTDTQYF	TGTGCCAGCAGCGCGGGCGGACTACGCGGCCGGAGGAGGGGCACAGATACGCAGTATTTT
TRBJ1-2	.	few	TRBV7-9	CASSLEVVGGYGYTF	TGTGCCAGCAGCTTAGAGGTGGTAGGAGGGTATGGCTACACCTTC
TRBJ1-6	.	.	TRBV6-5	CASSSGYENSPLHF	TGTGCCAGCAGTTCGGGGTATGAGAATTCACCCCTCCACTTT
TRBJ2-7	TRBD2	.	TRBV29-1	CSVEDWTSGSYEQYF	TGCAGCGTTGAAGATTGGACTAGCGGTTCCTACGAGCAGTACTTC
TRBJ2-7	.	.	TRBV10-2	CASSETGLLSEQYF	TGCGCCAGCAGTGAGACCGGACTCCTAAGCGAGCAGTACTTC
TRBJ2-6	.	.	TRBV2	CASSVTLSGANVLTF	TGTGCCAGCAGTGTGACCCTCTCTGGGGCCAACGTCCTGACTTTC
TRBJ2-3	.	.	TRBV18	CASSPQSGSTDTQYF	TGTGCCAGCTCACCACAGTCGGGAAGCACAGATACGCAGTATTTT
TRBJ1-6	.	.	TRBV6-1	CASSEMADSPLHF	TGTGCCAGCAGTGAAATGGCCGATTCACCCCTCCACTTT
TRBJ2-1	.	.	TRBV19	CASSPGGWEQFF	TGTGCCAGTAGTCCCGGCGGGTGGGAGCAGTTCTTC
TRBJ2-3	TRBD2	.	TRBV5-1	CASSLVGTSGRGTDTQYF	TGCGCCAGCAGCTTGGTCGGGACTAGCGGGAGAGGCACAGATACGCAGTATTTT
TRBJ2-3	.	.	TRBV29-1	CSVFLADTQYF	TGCAGCGTCTTCCTAGCGGATACGCAGTATTTT
TRBJ1-2	TRBD1	.	TRBV4-1	CASSARDRGRSGYTF	TGCGCCAGCAGCGCCCGGGACAGGGGGCGGAGTGGCTACACCTTC
TRBJ1-3	.	.	TRBV6-1	CASSLDWGVGNTIYF	TGTGCCAGCAGCCTGGACTGGGGAGTGGGAAACACCATATATTTT
TRBJ2-3	.	.	TRBV7-9	CASAGVARTTDTQYF	TGTGCCAGTGCAGGGGTAGCACGAACCACAGATACGCAGTATTTT
TRBJ1-5	.	.	TRBV18	CASSPRGTPNGGNQPQHF	TGTGCCAGCTCACCAAGGGGGACACCGAATGGGGGGAATCAGCCCCAGCATTTT
TRBJ2-7	.	.	TRBV13	CASSPQWVPLPSAYEQYF	TGTGCCAGCAGCCCCCAATGGGTCCCCTTACCGAGCGCCTACGAGCAGTACTTC
TRBJ2-1	.	.	TRBV18	CASSLAGGPNEQFF	TGTGCCAGCTCACTCGCCGGAGGGCCCAATGAGCAGTTCTTC
TRBJ2-5	.	few	TRBV28	CASSLKETQYF	TGTGCCAGCAGTCTCAAAGAGACCCAGTACTTC
TRBJ2-6	TRBD1	.	TRBV18	CASSPLQGTSSGANVLTF	TGTGCCAGCTCACCTTTACAGGGGACGAGCTCTGGGGCCAACGTCCTGACTTTC
TRBJ1-3	TRBD1	.	TRBV5-1	CASSLGTGATGNTIYF	TGCGCCAGCAGCTTGGGGACAGGGGCGACTGGAAACACCATATATTTT
TRBJ1-5	.	once	TRBV5-1	CASSLTPGSTGSNQPQHF	TGCGCCAGCAGCTTAACCCCAGGGTCTACTGGTAGCAATCAGCCCCAGCATTTT
TRBJ1-1	TRBD1	.	TRBV2	CASTFLTGGTEAFF	TGTGCCAGCACCTTCCTTACAGGGGGCACTGAAGCTTTCTTT
TRBJ2-5	.	.	TRBV19	CASSTGVSQTQYF	TGTGCCAGTAGTACAGGGGTTTCCCAGACCCAGTACTTC